Below, 3 T cell receptor beta chains from the same sample are listed, as sequenced in a study of cytomegalovirus exposure and HLA in healthy donors. Some clones are missing from TCRdb's copy, which holds only in-frame ones; the method was immunoSEQ multiplex PCR. The repertoire holds tens of thousands of clones, with more than 75% as singletons. The sample comprised PBMCs. The receptors come from a man in his late teens or twenties in good health and CMV-seronegative.

The rearrangement links TRBV19 to TRBJ2-7, with no clear D. The ends were cut back, 3 bases at V and 0 bases at J, with 9 bases in the middle. The germline V gene encodes CDR1 LNHDA and CDR2 SQIVND (reference sequence). This CDR3 spans 14 amino acids. CDR3 DNA: TGTGCCAGTAGTATTACCGACTCCTCCTACGAGCAGTACTTC. Its protein product is CASSITDSSYEQYF.

The rearrangement links TRBV23-1 to TRBJ2-6; 8 nucleotides match TRBD1. TRBV23-1 is assigned to the ORF class and has an uncertain function. The junction had 6 bases not matched to a gene; V was cut back by 0 bases and J by 2 bases. The CDR3 covers 18 residues. CDR3 DNA sequence: TGCGCCAGCAGTCAATCGCCCAGGGGGCGGCCTGGGGCCAACGTCCTGACTTTC. This encodes CASSQSPRGRPGANVLTF.

The chain uses TRBV5-4 and TRBJ2-3; D is perhaps TRBD2 (5 bases). The ends were cut back, 4 bases at V and 6 bases at J, with 12 bases in the middle. CDR1 and CDR2 from the germline V gene are SGHNT and YYREEE (reference sequence). This CDR3 contains 13 residues. CDR3 loop: CASSVETTDTQYF. The CDR3, as DNA: TGTGCCAGCAGCGTGGAGACTACGGATACGCAGTATTTT.